The 20 T cell receptor beta chains below come from one sample, sequenced in a study of CD8+ T cells in alopecia areata. Sequencing relied on a cDNA template that was reverse transcribed from extracted RNA. Using immunoSEQ multiplex PCR, the repertoire was profiled, and TCRdb retains in-frame clones only, with some absent. The sample includes some 180,000 clones, roughly 60% of them seen just once. Specimen: CD4+ T cells sorted from blood, collected at week 0. The receptors originated from a human donor with alopecia areata.

V and J are TRBV5-1 and TRBJ2-1; D uncertain. The V end lost 3 bases, the J end lost 6 bases, and 10 bases lay between the germline ends. The CDR3 extends over 13 amino acids. Per germline, CDR1 SGHRS and CDR2 YFSETQ. The CDR3 protein is CASSSRPGNEQFF. The CDR3 coding sequence is TGCGCCAGCAGCTCTCGACCCGGCAATGAGCAGTTCTTC.

This chain uses TRBV9 with TRBJ2-2; a possible D gene is TRBD1 (6 bases). The CDR3 loop spans 14 amino acids. Trimming pared 4 bases from V and 7 bases from J, leaving 14 bases between. Germline assignment: CDR1 SGDLS and CDR2 YYNGEE. The CDR3: CASSLPRGGGELFF. As DNA, the CDR3 is TGTGCCAGCAGCCTACCCAGGGGCGGCGGGGAGCTGTTTTTT.

In this sample, this clone turned up a few times. This chain connects TRBV7-6 to TRBJ1-5; weak D call: TRBD1 (6 bases). Per germline, CDR1 SGHVS and CDR2 FNYEAQ. V was trimmed by 5 bases and J by 4 bases, leaving 15 bases between them. CDR3 length: 15 amino acids. CDR3 nucleotide sequence: TGTGCCAGCAGCATAGAAACAGGGTTGAATCAGCCCCAGCATTTT. This gives the protein CASSIETGLNQPQHF.

This clone was detected a few times. This chain joins TRBV7-2 and TRBJ1-5; possible D gene TRBD1, 5 bases. V shed 2 bases and J shed 0 bases, with 8 bases lying between them. The CDR3 consists of 15 residues. Looked up from germline, CDR1 is SGHTA and CDR2 is FQGNSA. The CDR3 DNA reads TGTGCCAGCAGCTTAAGGACAAGTAGCAATCAGCCCCAGCATTTT. It is translated as CASSLRTSSNQPQHF.

The J gene is TRBJ1-2, the V gene TRBV6-6, with 8 positions matching TRBD1. CDR3 length equals 16 residues. The V gene's germline CDR1 is MNHNY and CDR2 SVGAGI (reference sequence). V was clipped by 4 bases and J by 7 bases; unmatched bases: 14. The CDR3 sequence: CASSSRRGPPTGGYTF. DNA for the CDR3: TGTGCCAGCAGTTCTCGCAGGGGGCCCCCTACGGGTGGCTACACCTTC.

This clone was seen a handful of times. The rearrangement uses TRBV30 and TRBJ2-3; no definite D call. Between the trimmed V and J ends, which lost 4 bases and 6 bases, there was a span of 14 bases. CDR3 length: 13 residues. Germline V gives CDR1 GTSNPN, CDR2 SVGIG (reference sequence). CDR3 loop: CAWIAFGSDTQYF. In nucleotides, the CDR3 is TGTGCCTGGATAGCCTTCGGGTCGGATACGCAGTATTTT.

This clone was counted only a few times. The chain uses TRBV6-6 and TRBJ2-7, with TRBD1 matching 11 bases. CDR1 and CDR2 (germline): MNHNY, SVGAGI (reference sequence). The CDR3 length is 14 residues. Germline trimming cut 2 bases from V and 3 bases from J; bases unmatched to any gene: 0. In DNA form, the CDR3 reads TGTGCCAGCAGTTACGGGACAGGGGGCTACGAGCAGTACTTC. This gives the protein CASSYGTGGYEQYF.

The chain has TRBV27 and TRBJ2-1, with 7 bases identical to TRBD2. Per germline, CDR1 MNHEY and CDR2 SMNVEV (reference sequence). V lost 7 bases, J lost 9 bases, and 18 bases stayed unmatched. The CDR3 covers 16 residues. As DNA, the CDR3 is TGTGCCAGCATGGCGTCGTTAGCTGGTTGGGGGGGTGAGCAGTTCTTC. This sequence encodes CASMASLAGWGGEQFF.

This clone has a handful of counts. The chain has TRBV27 and TRBJ1-5; TRBD1 is a possible D gene (5 bases). The V gene's germline CDR1 is MNHEY and CDR2 SMNVEV (reference sequence). CDR3 length: 10 residues. Between the trimmed V and J ends, which lost 4 bases and 15 bases, there was a span of 10 bases. This chain's CDR3 is CASSSRTGHF. The CDR3 nucleotides read TGTGCCAGCAGTTCCCGCACAGGGCATTTT.

CDR3 residues: CRVDVNTEAFF. CDR3 DNA: TGCAGGGTGGACGTTAACACTGAAGCTTTCTTT. The chain combines TRBV29-1 with TRBJ1-1; D not certain. The CDR3 totals 11 residues. CDR1 and CDR2 from the germline V gene are SQVTM and ANQGSEA.

Here the CDR3 reads CASSDRRPTGELFF. The CDR3 DNA is TGTGCCAGCAGTGATCGTCGGCCCACCGGGGAGCTGTTTTTT. This sequence joins TRBV25-1 and TRBJ2-2, with no clear D. This CDR3 has 14 residues. Germline V gene data show CDR1 as MGHDK and CDR2 as SYGVNS. V gave up 3 bases and J gave up 4 bases, with 9 bases separating them.

This clone has just a few counts. The chain employs TRBV19 and TRBJ1-1; possible D gene TRBD1, 5 bases. The CDR3 sequence is 15 residues long. CDR1 and CDR2 (germline): LNHDA, SQIVND (reference sequence). The V end was cut by 9 bases, the J end by 6 bases, with 23 bases between. The CDR3 DNA reads as TGTGCCAGCCGAGGGCTACTAGGGGATTACGCTGAAGCTTTCTTT. It is translated as CASRGLLGDYAEAFF.

This sequence joins TRBV5-1 and TRBJ2-5; a weak D match, TRBD2 (6 bases). Trimming stripped 4 bases from V and 3 bases from J, with 16 bases between. Germline values: CDR1 SGHRS, CDR2 YFSETQ. The CDR3 totals 15 residues. This CDR3 is CASSPGGLVEETQYF. In nucleotides, the CDR3 is TGCGCCAGCAGCCCCGGAGGGCTAGTTGAAGAGACCCAGTACTTC.

CDR3 in amino acids: CSDAQGPYGYTF. In DNA form, the CDR3 reads TGCAGCGACGCCCAGGGACCCTATGGCTACACCTTC. This rearrangement joins TRBV29-1 to TRBJ1-2, with D maybe TRBD1 (5 bases). The CDR3 spans 12 residues. V lost 7 bases and J 4 bases, leaving 13 bases between the germline ends. Germline lookup yields CDR1 SQVTM and CDR2 ANQGSEA.

The chain recombines TRBV10-3 with TRBJ2-7; tentative D call: TRBD2 (6 bases). Trimming took off 4 bases at V and 4 bases at J, with 20 bases between the two ends. This CDR3 has 16 residues. The germline CDR1 and CDR2 sequences are ENHRY and SYGVKD. The CDR3 DNA sequence: TGTGCCATCAGTGGACGCAGCGGGCAGGTCGATTACGAGCAGTACTTC. Protein: CAISGRSGQVDYEQYF.

This chain uses TRBV9 with TRBJ1-6; D is possibly TRBD1 (6 bases). Germline CDR1 and CDR2: SGDLS and YYNGEE. The CDR3 totals 14 residues. V shed 4 bases and J shed 6 bases, with 11 bases lying between them. The CDR3: CASSPGTSNSPLHF. The CDR3 coding sequence is TGTGCCAGCAGCCCCGGGACATCTAATTCACCCCTCCACTTT.

This clone turned up a few times. V usage is TRBV27 and J usage is TRBJ1-4, with unresolved D. Germline CDR1 and CDR2: MNHEY and SMNVEV (reference sequence). This CDR3 spans 17 amino acids. Between the trimmed V and J ends, which lost 8 bases and 7 bases, there was a span of 26 bases. The CDR3 protein is CASSFLAPTRSPEKLFF. In DNA, the CDR3 is TGTGCCAGCTCCTTTTTGGCTCCCACACGGAGCCCTGAAAAACTGTTTTTT.

The CDR3 DNA sequence: TGTGCCAGCAGTTACTCGGGGAGCTCCTATAATTCACCCCTCCACTTT. It yields the protein CASSYSGSSYNSPLHF. The rearrangement joins TRBV6-7 to TRBJ1-6; D unresolved. TRBV6-7 is given ORF status, its function remaining uncertain. V was clipped by 0 bases and J by 0 bases, with 6 bases between them. The CDR3 runs to 16 residues.

This clone has just one count. This chain connects TRBV11-1 to TRBJ1-2; D gene ambiguous. Deletions cut 5 bases from V and 0 bases from J, with 7 bases between. Germline CDR1 is SGHAT and CDR2 is FQDESV (reference sequence). The CDR3 has 13 residues. The CDR3 reads CASSRRTNYGYTF. The DNA for the CDR3 is TGTGCCAGCAGCCGGAGGACTAACTATGGCTACACCTTC. The full variable domain, in which reference TRBV11-1 and TRBJ1-2 provide the parts outside the CDR3, is EAEVAQSPRYKITEKSQAVAFWCDPISGHATLYWYRQILGQGPELLVQFQDESVVDDSQLPKDRFSAERLKGVDSTLKIQPAELGDSAMYLCASSRRTNYGYTFGSGTRLTVV.

The rearrangement joins TRBV15 to TRBJ2-5; D possibly uses TRBD1 or TRBD2 (6 bases each). Deletions cut 1 base from V and 4 bases from J, with 16 bases between. This CDR3 spans 16 amino acids. CDR1 is LNHNV and CDR2 is YYDKDF in the germline V gene (reference sequence). The CDR3 loop reads CATSRGEAGEGETQYF. CDR3 nucleotide sequence: TGTGCCACCAGCAGAGGGGAGGCAGGGGAAGGAGAGACCCAGTACTTC.